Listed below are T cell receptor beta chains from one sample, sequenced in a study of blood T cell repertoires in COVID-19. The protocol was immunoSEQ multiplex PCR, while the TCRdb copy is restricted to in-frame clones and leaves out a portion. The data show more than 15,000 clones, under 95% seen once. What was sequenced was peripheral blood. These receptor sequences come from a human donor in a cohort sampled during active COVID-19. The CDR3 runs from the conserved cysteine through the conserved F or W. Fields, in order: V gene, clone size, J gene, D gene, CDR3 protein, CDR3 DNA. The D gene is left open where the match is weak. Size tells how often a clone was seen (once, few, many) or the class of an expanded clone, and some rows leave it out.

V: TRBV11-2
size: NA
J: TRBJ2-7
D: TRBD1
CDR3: CASSSAGTGGYEQYF
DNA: TGTGCCAGCAGCTCAGCCGGGACAGGGGGCTACGAGCAGTACTTC

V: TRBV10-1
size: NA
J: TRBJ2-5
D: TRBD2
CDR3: CASTTLAGPFQETQYF
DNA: TGCGCCAGCACCACACTAGCGGGGCCCTTCCAAGAGACCCAGTACTTC

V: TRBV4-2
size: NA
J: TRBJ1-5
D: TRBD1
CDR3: CASSQPGQGLHQPQHF
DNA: TGTGCCAGCAGCCAGCCGGGACAGGGACTCCATCAGCCCCAGCATTTT

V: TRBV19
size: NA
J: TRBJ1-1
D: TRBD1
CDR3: CASSNTEGRGRGAFF
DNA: TGTGCCAGTAGCAACACCGAGGGCAGGGGGCGAGGAGCTTTCTTT

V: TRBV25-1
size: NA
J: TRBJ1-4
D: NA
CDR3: CASGPMQENEKLFF
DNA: TGTGCCAGCGGGCCAATGCAAGAGAATGAAAAACTGTTTTTT

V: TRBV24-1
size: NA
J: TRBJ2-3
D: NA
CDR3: CATSDLLQGAGTDTQYF
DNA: TGTGCCACCAGTGATTTGCTCCAGGGCGCGGGCACAGATACGCAGTATTTT

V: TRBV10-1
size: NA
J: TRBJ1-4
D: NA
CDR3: CASSERQAATNEKLFF
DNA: TGCGCCAGCAGTGAACGCCAGGCCGCAACTAATGAAAAACTGTTTTTT

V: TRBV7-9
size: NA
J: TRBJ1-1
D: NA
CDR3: CASSLANPPVAFF
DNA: TGTGCCAGCAGCTTAGCGAACCCGCCGGTAGCTTTCTTT

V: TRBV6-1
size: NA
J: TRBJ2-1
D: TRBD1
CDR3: CASSEQPPGTGTFINEQFF
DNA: TGTGCCAGCAGTGAACAACCCCCGGGGACAGGGACTTTTATAAATGAGCAGTTCTTC

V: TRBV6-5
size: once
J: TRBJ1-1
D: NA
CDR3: CASTVGLNTEAFF
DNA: TGTGCCAGCACGGTGGGGCTGAACACTGAAGCTTTCTTT